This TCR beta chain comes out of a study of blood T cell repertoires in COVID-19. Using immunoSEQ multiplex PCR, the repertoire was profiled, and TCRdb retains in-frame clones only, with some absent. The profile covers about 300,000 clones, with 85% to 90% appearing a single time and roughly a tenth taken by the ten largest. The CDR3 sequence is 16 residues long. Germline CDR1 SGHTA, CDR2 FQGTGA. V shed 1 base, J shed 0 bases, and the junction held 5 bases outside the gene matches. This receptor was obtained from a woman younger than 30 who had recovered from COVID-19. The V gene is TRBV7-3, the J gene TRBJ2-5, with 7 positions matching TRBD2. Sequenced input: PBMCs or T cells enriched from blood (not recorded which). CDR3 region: CASSLRARGDQETQYF. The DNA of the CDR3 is TGTGCCAGCAGCTTAAGAGCTCGGGGGGACCAAGAGACCCAGTACTTC.